The 5 T cell receptor beta chains given below trace back to one sample, sequenced in a study of blood T cell repertoires in COVID-19. Produced via immunoSEQ multiplex PCR; TCRdb's table is partial and in-frame only. The top ten hold over 2% of the sample, which has about 170,000 clones, around four fifths seen once. Sequencing was performed on peripheral blood. The receptors shown here come from a woman older than 75 with acute or convalescent COVID-19.

The chain recombines TRBV7-2 with TRBJ2-7; D is perhaps TRBD1 (6 bases). CDR3 length: 15 residues. Germline V gives CDR1 SGHTA, CDR2 FQGNSA. V dropped 6 bases and J dropped 1 base, with 16 bases sitting between them. The CDR3: CASSPEGVASYEQYF. In DNA form, the CDR3 reads TGTGCCAGCAGTCCAGAGGGGGTGGCTTCCTACGAGCAGTACTTC.

This clone showed up just once. The genes are TRBV10-3 and TRBJ2-7; 8 bases map to TRBD1. J was trimmed by 0 bases and V by 6 bases; bases with no gene match: 4. Germline V lookup: CDR1 ENHRY, CDR2 SYGVKD. This CDR3 is 14 amino acids long. The CDR3 is CAIRRTGTSYEQYF. CDR3 DNA sequence: TGTGCCATCAGACGGACAGGGACCTCCTACGAGCAGTACTTC.

The rearrangement uses TRBV3-1 (or the pseudogene TRBV3-2) and TRBJ2-1, with TRBD2 matching 10 bases. Trimming took 3 bases from V and 3 from J; bases not matched to a gene: 5. Germline loops: CDR1 LGHDT, CDR2 YNNKEL (reference sequence). The CDR3 contains 16 residues. This CDR3 is CASSQLAGVGYNEQFF. The CDR3 DNA reads as TGTGCCAGCAGCCAGCTAGCGGGAGTGGGCTACAATGAGCAGTTCTTC.

The chain joins TRBV5-1 to TRBJ2-1; the match to TRBD1 covers 10 bases. Germline V gene lookup returns CDR1 SGHRS and CDR2 YFSETQ. The V and J ends lost 1 base and 5 bases, in that order; junction bases with no gene match: 6. The CDR3 is 16 amino acids. This CDR3 is CASSLLPGQGNNEQFF. CDR3 DNA: TGCGCCAGCAGCTTGTTACCGGGACAGGGGAACAATGAGCAGTTCTTC.

The V call is TRBV4-1, the J call TRBJ2-5; D is uncertain. Germline V lookup: CDR1 MGHRA, CDR2 YSYEKL. The CDR3 runs 16 residues. V was cut by 0 bases and J by 5 bases, with 16 bases left in between. CDR3 sequence reads: CASSQEGNSLRETQYF. DNA for the CDR3: TGCGCCAGCAGCCAAGAAGGAAATAGCCTCCGGGAGACCCAGTACTTC.